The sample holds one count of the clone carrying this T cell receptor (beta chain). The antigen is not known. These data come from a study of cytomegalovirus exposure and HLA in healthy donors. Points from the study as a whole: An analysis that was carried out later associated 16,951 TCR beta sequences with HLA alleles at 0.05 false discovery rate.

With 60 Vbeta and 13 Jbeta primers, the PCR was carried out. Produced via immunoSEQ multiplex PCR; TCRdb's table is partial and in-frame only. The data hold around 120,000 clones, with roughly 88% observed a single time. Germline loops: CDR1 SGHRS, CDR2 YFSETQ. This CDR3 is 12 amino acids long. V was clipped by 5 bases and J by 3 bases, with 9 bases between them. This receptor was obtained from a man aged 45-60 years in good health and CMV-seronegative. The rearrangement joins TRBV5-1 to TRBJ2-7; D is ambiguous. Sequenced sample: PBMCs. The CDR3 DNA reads TGCGCCAGCAGTCCAGAGGACTACGAGCAGTACTTC. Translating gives CASSPEDYEQYF.